The 17 T cell receptor beta chains below come from one sample, sequenced in a study of PD-1 and CTLA-4 blockade in melanoma. The protocol was immunoSEQ multiplex PCR, while the TCRdb copy is restricted to in-frame clones and leaves out a portion. The sample has about 28,000 clones; more than 85% are singletons. Sequencing was performed on CD8+ T cells from peripheral blood, taken from a patient given anti-PD-1 treatment. These receptors were obtained from a human donor with melanoma.

The chain is built from TRBV19 and TRBJ2-7; no reliable D call. The germline V and J ends were trimmed by 5 bases and 4 bases, with 18 bases remaining between them. The germline V gene has CDR1 LNHDA and CDR2 SQIVND (reference sequence). This CDR3 has 15 residues. CDR3 DNA: TGTGCCAGTAGTCTCGACCCTAGACCAGCGTACGAGCAGTACTTC. Amino acid sequence: CASSLDPRPAYEQYF.

The chain recombines TRBV6-5 with TRBJ1-1; D is perhaps TRBD1 (5 bases). V was trimmed by 7 bases and J by 1 base, leaving 10 bases between them. Germline V CDR1 and CDR2: MNHEY, SVGAGI. There are 13 residues in the CDR3. As DNA, the CDR3 is TGTGCCAGCATCTCCAGGGAGAACACTGAAGCTTTCTTT. This sequence encodes CASISRENTEAFF.

The chain links TRBV27 to TRBJ1-2, with a tentative D call TRBD1 (5 bases). V was pared by 5 bases and J by 1 base, with 14 bases between. The germline CDR1 and CDR2 sequences are MNHEY and SMNVEV (reference sequence). There are 15 residues in the CDR3. The CDR3 DNA reads TGTGCCAGCAGTCCCCCTTCGACAGTTAACTATGGCTACACCTTC. Its translation: CASSPPSTVNYGYTF.

The J gene is TRBJ1-1, the V gene TRBV19; D is unclear. Germline CDR1 and CDR2: LNHDA and SQIVND (reference sequence). The CDR3 totals 14 residues. V lost 3 bases and J 0 bases, leaving 8 bases between the germline ends. The CDR3 sequence is CASSILGMNTEAFF. The CDR3 DNA follows: TGTGCCAGTAGTATTCTTGGGATGAACACTGAAGCTTTCTTT.

The V call is TRBV2, the J call TRBJ2-1, with 9 bases lining up with TRBD2. The trim removed 4 bases at V and 9 bases at J, leaving 1 base unmatched. Germline CDR1 and CDR2: SNHLY and FYNNEI. The CDR3 loop spans 12 amino acids. CDR3 loop: CASSGTSVEQFF. The CDR3 coding sequence is TGTGCCAGCAGTGGGACTAGCGTTGAGCAGTTCTTC.

This sequence joins TRBV7-9 and TRBJ2-7; D is unclear. The germline V gene encodes CDR1 SEHNR and CDR2 FQNEAQ (reference sequence). The CDR3 contains 12 residues. V was pared by 1 base and J by 7 bases, with 8 bases between. This chain's CDR3 is CASSLDDSEQYF. DNA for the CDR3: TGTGCCAGCAGCTTAGACGACTCAGAGCAGTACTTC.

V and J are TRBV25-1 and TRBJ1-1; a weak D match, TRBD1 (6 bases). CDR3 length: 15 residues. Per germline, CDR1 MGHDK and CDR2 SYGVNS. V dropped 2 bases and J dropped 2 bases, with 12 bases sitting between them. The CDR3 DNA follows: TGTGCCAGCAGTGAACAGGGGTCCTTTAACACTGAAGCTTTCTTT. Its translation is CASSEQGSFNTEAFF. Using reference TRBV25-1 and TRBJ1-1 for the parts outside the CDR3, the full variable domain is EADIYQTPRYLVIGTGKKITLECSQTMGHDKMYWYQQDPGMELHLIHYSYGVNSTEKGDLSSESTVSRIRTEHFPLTLESARPSHTSQYLCASSEQGSFNTEAFFGQGTRLTVV.

The chain couples TRBV7-9 to TRBJ1-1, with no clear D. This CDR3 has 11 residues. Germline assignment: CDR1 SEHNR and CDR2 FQNEAQ (reference sequence). Trimming took off 10 bases at V and 1 base at J, with 7 bases between the two ends. For the CDR3, the DNA is TGTGCCACTCGCCGGAACACTGAAGCTTTCTTT. This sequence encodes CATRRNTEAFF. Looking up the rest from reference TRBV7-9 and TRBJ1-1 gives the full variable domain: DTGVSQNPRHKITKRGQNVTFRCDPISEHNRLYWYRQTLGQGPEFLTYFQNEAQLEKSRLLSDRFSAERPKGSFSTLEIQRTEQGDSAMYLCATRRNTEAFFGQGTRLTVV.

The chain combines TRBV27 with TRBJ2-1, with 8 bases identical to TRBD2. V was clipped by 4 bases and J by 8 bases; unmatched bases: 10. The germline gives CDR1 MNHEY, CDR2 SMNVEV (reference sequence). There are 15 residues in the CDR3. The CDR3 spells CASSSAGDGSDEQFF. CDR3 nucleotide sequence: TGTGCCAGCAGTTCAGCGGGAGACGGATCCGATGAGCAGTTCTTC.

This clone was detected once. The chain couples TRBV4-1 to TRBJ2-5, with 11 positions matching TRBD2. CDR3 length equals 14 residues. Trimming took 4 bases from V and 5 from J; bases not matched to a gene: 3. Germline V gene sequence: CDR1 MGHRA, CDR2 YSYEKL. The CDR3 nucleotides read TGCGCCAGCAGCCTACTAGCGGGAGAGGAGACCCAGTACTTC. Protein product: CASSLLAGEETQYF.

The V gene is TRBV5-1, the J gene TRBJ2-1; D perhaps matches TRBD2 (6 bases). This CDR3 is 16 amino acids long. Trimming took 5 bases from V and 1 from J, leaving 16 bases between them. The germline V gene has CDR1 SGHRS and CDR2 YFSETQ. CDR3 DNA sequence: TGCGCCAGCAGGGAAGGGGCGGGGAGTTCCTACAATGAGCAGTTCTTC. Protein product: CASREGAGSSYNEQFF.

This chain links TRBV6-5 with TRBJ1-1; D gene uncertain. The CDR3 runs to 14 residues. CDR1 is MNHEY and CDR2 is SVGAGI in the germline V gene. Trimming removed 0 bases from V and 1 base from J, with 6 bases in between. The CDR3 protein is CASSYSGENTEAFF. DNA for the CDR3: TGTGCCAGCAGTTACTCCGGGGAGAACACTGAAGCTTTCTTT.

The rearrangement joins TRBV7-2 to TRBJ1-6; D not resolved. The V end lost 2 bases, the J end lost 6 bases, and 17 bases lay between the germline ends. The CDR3 has 17 amino acids. Germline CDR1 reads SGHTA; CDR2 reads FQGNSA. This chain's CDR3 is CASSLMSRPGVNSPLHF. Written as DNA, the CDR3 is TGTGCCAGCAGCTTAATGTCTCGGCCAGGCGTTAATTCACCCCTCCACTTT. The full variable domain, its missing parts supplied by reference TRBV7-2 and TRBJ1-6, is GAGVSQSPSNKVTEKGKDVELRCDPISGHTALYWYRQSLGQGLEFLIYFQGNSAPDKSGLPSDRFSAERTGGSVSTLTIQRTQQEDSAVYLCASSLMSRPGVNSPLHFGNGTRLTVT.

The chain couples TRBV7-9 to TRBJ2-2; D remains ambiguous. Germline V CDR1 and CDR2: SEHNR, FQNEAQ (reference sequence). The CDR3 runs 13 residues. Trimming removed 5 bases at V and 4 bases at J, with 8 bases between. CDR3 amino acids: CASSPGFTGELFF. The CDR3 DNA reads TGTGCCAGCAGCCCCGGATTCACCGGGGAGCTGTTTTTT.

This clone was counted between two and nine times. CDR3 sequence: CASSQLQGHEQYF. For the CDR3, the DNA is TGTGCCAGCAGCCAATTACAGGGCCACGAGCAGTACTTC. V gene TRBV4-2 combines with J gene TRBJ2-7, with TRBD1 as a possible D gene (6 bases). Trimming shortened V by 2 bases and J by 5 bases, and 10 bases separated the two germline ends. CDR1 is LGHNA and CDR2 is YNFKEQ in the germline V gene. The CDR3 is 13 residues long.

The chain joins TRBV5-8 to TRBJ2-2; TRBD1 matches 9 bases. With V trimmed by 4 bases and J by 6 bases, 7 bases remained unmatched. CDR1 and CDR2 (germline): SGHTS, YDEGEE. This CDR3 spans 15 amino acids. CDR3 region: CASSGDREGSGELFF. The CDR3 region has the DNA TGTGCCAGCAGCGGGGACAGGGAGGGCTCCGGGGAGCTGTTTTTT.

The CDR3 loop reads CASTSEGGAGEETQYF. The CDR3 coding sequence is TGTGCCAGCACCTCTGAAGGAGGCGCAGGGGAAGAGACCCAGTACTTC. The chain uses TRBV11-2 and TRBJ2-5; weak D call: TRBD1 (6 bases). The CDR3 has 16 amino acids. The germline gives CDR1 SGHAT, CDR2 FQNNGV. The V and J ends lost 7 bases and 3 bases respectively, with 21 bases between them.